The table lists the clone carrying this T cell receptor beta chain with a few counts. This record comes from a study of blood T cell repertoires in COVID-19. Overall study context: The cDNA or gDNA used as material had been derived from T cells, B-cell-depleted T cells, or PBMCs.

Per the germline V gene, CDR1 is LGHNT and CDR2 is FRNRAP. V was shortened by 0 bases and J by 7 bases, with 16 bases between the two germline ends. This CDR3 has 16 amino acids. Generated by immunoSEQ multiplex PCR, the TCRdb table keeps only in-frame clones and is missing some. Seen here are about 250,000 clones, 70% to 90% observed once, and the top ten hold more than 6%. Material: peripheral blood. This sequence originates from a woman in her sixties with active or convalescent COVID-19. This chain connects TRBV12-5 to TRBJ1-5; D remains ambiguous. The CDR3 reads CASGLVESRVGQPQHF. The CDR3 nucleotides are TGTGCTAGTGGTTTGGTAGAGTCCCGGGTTGGACAGCCCCAGCATTTT.